The 22 T cell receptor beta chains below come from one sample, sequenced in a study of shared clonotypes between healthy human individuals (dated by TCRdb to the early 2020s). The receptor library was made with the immunoSEQ multiplex PCR assay. TCRdb re-hosts the immuneACCESS table, in-frame sequences only. Its copies lack some clones; in the studies checked, an unresolved V gene accounts for under half of them, and the cause for the rest is not known. The sample contains approximately 1.5 million clones, approximately 98.5% of them found a single time. The ten most abundant clones make up about 0.34% of the sample. The sample comprised naive CD4+ T cells sorted from blood. The cell subset or site label corresponds to: CD45RA+ positively selected. The receptors shown here come from a man aged 25 to 45 in good health.

The rearrangement joins TRBV7-6 to TRBJ2-2, with D possibly matching TRBD2 (5 bases). The CDR3 length is 16 residues. V was clipped by 0 bases and J by 4 bases, with 12 bases between them. Germline loops: CDR1 SGHVS, CDR2 FNYEAQ. The DNA for the CDR3 is TGTGCCAGCAGCTTAGCTAGCGCCCTTGGCACCGGGGAGCTGTTTTTT. Its translation: CASSLASALGTGELFF.

The rearrangement joins TRBV7-9 to TRBJ1-3, with 10 bases identical to TRBD1. The CDR3 has 17 amino acids. Trimming at V came to 5 bases and at J to 8 bases, leaving 15 bases not matched to a gene. The germline V gene has CDR1 SEHNR and CDR2 FQNEAQ (reference sequence). In DNA form, the CDR3 reads TGTGCCAGCAGCCCGTCACCCGACCGGACAGGGGGACACACCATATATTTT. Translating gives CASSPSPDRTGGHTIYF.

The V call is TRBV7-9, the J call TRBJ2-1; no reliable D call. Trimming cost V 5 bases and J 4 bases, with 12 bases left between them. CDR1 and CDR2 from the germline V gene are SEHNR and FQNEAQ (reference sequence). This CDR3 contains 14 residues. The CDR3 spells CASSHNLGYNEQFF. As DNA, the CDR3 is TGTGCCAGCAGCCACAACTTGGGTTACAATGAGCAGTTCTTC.

The chain carries TRBV6-1 and TRBJ2-7; D tentatively reads TRBD1 or TRBD2 (5 bases each). In germline, CDR1 is MNHNS, CDR2 SASEGT. The CDR3 sequence is 14 residues long. Trimming cost V 8 bases and J 7 bases, with 21 bases left between them. CDR3 coding DNA: TGTGCCAGCCGCCACCTCAGGGAGAGCGGTGAGCAGTACTTC. Its protein product is CASRHLRESGEQYF.

The chain joins TRBV9 to TRBJ2-1; D call uncertain. CDR3 length: 13 amino acids. Germline V gene data show CDR1 as SGDLS and CDR2 as YYNGEE. The V gene lost 0 bases and the J gene lost 6 bases, with 7 bases spanning the gap. The chain's CDR3 is CASSVVPVNEQFF. The CDR3 nucleotides read TGTGCCAGCAGCGTAGTCCCAGTCAATGAGCAGTTCTTC.

The chain uses TRBV19 and TRBJ2-7; D unresolved. V was shortened by 4 bases and J by 7 bases, with 17 bases between the two germline ends. Looked up from germline, CDR1 is LNHDA and CDR2 is SQIVND (reference sequence). The CDR3 consists of 14 residues. The CDR3 loop reads CASSTARVRAEQYF. Here the CDR3 DNA reads TGTGCCAGTAGTACGGCACGCGTCCGGGCTGAGCAGTACTTC.

J is TRBJ1-1 and V is TRBV30; D ambiguous. V shed 4 bases and J shed 6 bases, with 12 bases lying between them. The CDR3 spans 12 residues. Germline assignment: CDR1 GTSNPN and CDR2 SVGIG (reference sequence). The CDR3 loop is CAWTLLVPEAFF. In DNA, the CDR3 is TGTGCCTGGACATTGCTAGTTCCTGAAGCTTTCTTT. The entire variable domain, with the rest obtained from reference TRBV30 and TRBJ1-1, is as follows: SQTIHQWPATLVQPVGSPLSLECTVEGTSNPNLYWYRQAAGRGLQLLFYSVGIGQISSEVPQNLSASRPQDRQFILSSKKLLLSDSGFYLCAWTLLVPEAFFGQGTRLTVV.

This clone was seen a single time. The chain joins TRBV9 to TRBJ2-1, with a tentative D call TRBD2 (5 bases). The CDR3 is made up of 14 amino acids. Germline V gene data show CDR1 as SGDLS and CDR2 as YYNGEE. With 0 bases removed from V and 8 bases from J, the gap between germline ends came to 12 bases. For the CDR3, the DNA is TGTGCCAGCAGCGTAGGGCCCGGGCGGGATGAGCAGTTCTTC. Protein sequence: CASSVGPGRDEQFF. Combining the CDR3 with reference TRBV9 and TRBJ2-1 gives the whole variable domain DSGVTQTPKHLITATGQRVTLRCSPRSGDLSVYWYQQSLDQGLQFLIQYYNGEERAKGNILERFSAQQFPDLHSELNLSSLELGDSALYFCASSVGPGRDEQFFGPGTRLTVL.

V and J are TRBV4-2 and TRBJ2-5; D is uncertain. CDR1 is LGHNA and CDR2 is YNFKEQ in the germline V gene. Between the trimmed V and J ends, which lost 1 base and 4 bases, there was a span of 7 bases. CDR3 length equals 13 residues. The CDR3 DNA follows: TGTGCCAGCAGCCAAGGGCCCCGAGAGACCCAGTACTTC. Encoded protein: CASSQGPRETQYF.

V and J are TRBV18 and TRBJ2-1; the D is unclear. The CDR3 has 15 residues. CDR1 is KGHSH, CDR2 LQKENI, per germline. Trimming took 2 bases from V and 7 from J, leaving 15 bases between them. The CDR3 sequence: CASSPGPERVNEQFF. The CDR3 DNA reads TGTGCCAGCTCACCAGGTCCAGAAAGGGTAAATGAGCAGTTCTTC.

Worth noting for this clone: Germline and junction disagree at one end, which may indicate a read error. The chain uses TRBV5-1 and TRBJ2-2, with a weak D call TRBD2 (5 bases). Germline CDR1 reads SGHRS; CDR2 reads YFSETQ. The length of the CDR3 is 14 residues. The DNA for the CDR3 is TGCGCCAGCAGCTTGGAGGCTAGCACCCGGGAGCTGTTTTTT. It encodes CASSLEASTRELFF.

The CDR3 DNA reads as TGCGCCAGCAGCTTCTTCTCTGGGGCCAACGTCCTGACTTTC. It is translated as CASSFFSGANVLTF. V usage is TRBV4-1 and J usage is TRBJ2-6; D gene uncertain. CDR3 size: 14 residues. V lost 5 bases and J 0 bases, leaving 5 bases between the germline ends. Germline-derived CDR1 and CDR2 are MGHRA and YSYEKL.

The chain is built from TRBV2 and TRBJ2-7; perhaps TRBD2 as D (6 bases). Trimming removed 11 bases at V and 4 bases at J, with 15 bases between. Germline CDR1 is SNHLY and CDR2 is FYNNEI. This CDR3 contains 12 residues. The CDR3 DNA follows: TGTGCCCAACGGGGGTCCGGTTACGAGCAGTACTTC. This encodes CAQRGSGYEQYF.

In its sample, this clone was seen once. This sequence joins TRBV29-1 and TRBJ1-1, with 7 positions matching TRBD1. The CDR3 is made up of 13 amino acids. V was pared by 5 bases and J by 4 bases, with 7 bases of the junction left unmatched. Germline V lookup: CDR1 SQVTM, CDR2 ANQGSEA. The CDR3 sequence: CSVKDRFVTEAFF. The CDR3 DNA reads as TGCAGCGTTAAGGACAGGTTCGTCACTGAAGCTTTCTTT.

This chain joins TRBV6-1 and TRBJ2-7; D may correspond to TRBD1 or TRBD2 (6 bases each). Trimming took 6 bases from V and 3 from J, leaving 12 bases between them. The CDR3 runs to 13 residues. Germline assignment: CDR1 MNHNS and CDR2 SASEGT. In nucleotides, the CDR3 is TGTGCCAGCAGGGAGGGACACCGCTACGAGCAGTACTTC. Its protein product is CASREGHRYEQYF.

This chain connects TRBV7-2 to TRBJ1-2; D is perhaps TRBD1 (5 bases). Germline V gene data show CDR1 as SGHTA and CDR2 as FQGNSA. V was shortened by 6 bases and J by 4 bases, with 18 bases between the two germline ends. This CDR3 spans 15 amino acids. The CDR3 nucleotides read TGTGCCAGCAGTGCTACGGGGGGGGTAGGCTATGGCTACACCTTC. It encodes CASSATGGVGYGYTF.

Note on this clone: The junction differs from germline at one of its ends, possibly a read error. The V and J genes are TRBV28 and TRBJ2-6; D may be TRBD1 (5 bases). This CDR3 comprises 14 residues. Germline lookup yields CDR1 MDHEN and CDR2 SYDVKM. Here the CDR3 reads CASSQGAGPNVLTF. CDR3 DNA: TGTGCCAGCAGTCAAGGGGCTGGGCCCAACGTCCTGACTTTC. The variable domain in full, completed from reference TRBV28 and TRBJ2-6, reads DVKVTQSSRYLVKRTGEKVFLECVQDMDHENMFWYRQDPGLGLRLIYFSYDVKMKEKGDIPEGYSVSREKKERFSLILESASTNQTSMYLCASSQGAGPNVLTFGAGSRLTVL.

The chain has TRBV5-1 and TRBJ2-7; 9 bases match TRBD2. The germline gives CDR1 SGHRS, CDR2 YFSETQ. J gave up 2 bases and V 4 bases, and 10 bases lay outside the gene matches. This CDR3 has 16 amino acids. CDR3 loop: CASSAGGTFLTYEQYF. The CDR3 region has the DNA TGCGCCAGCAGCGCGGGGGGGACTTTTCTCACCTACGAGCAGTACTTC.

J is TRBJ1-5 and V is TRBV7-2; D call uncertain. Germline V gives CDR1 SGHTA, CDR2 FQGNSA. Trimming left V 5 bases short and J 5 bases short, with 13 bases between. CDR3 size: 14 residues. CDR3 in amino acids: CASSRDTAHQPQHF. In nucleotides, the CDR3 is TGTGCCAGCAGCCGTGACACGGCTCATCAGCCCCAGCATTTT.

This chain uses TRBV7-9 with TRBJ2-7; 11 bases fit TRBD2. Germline lookup yields CDR1 SEHNR and CDR2 FQNEAQ (reference sequence). The CDR3 length is 15 residues. Losses at the gene ends were 6 bases for V and 5 bases for J; bases not matched to a gene: 9. In nucleotides, the CDR3 is TGTGCCAGCAGTTTGATAGCGGGAGGGCGCGACGAGCAGTACTTC. Protein: CASSLIAGGRDEQYF.

The V call is TRBV2, the J call TRBJ1-1; D gene ambiguous. Germline V lookup: CDR1 SNHLY, CDR2 FYNNEI. Deletions cut 3 bases from V and 5 bases from J, with 13 bases between. The CDR3 extends over 14 amino acids. In nucleotides, the CDR3 is TGTGCCAGCAGTGACTTCTCCCGAGGGACTGAAGCTTTCTTT. This translates into CASSDFSRGTEAFF.

The V gene is TRBV28, the J gene TRBJ2-1; no clear D. Trimming took off 3 bases at V and 4 bases at J, with 13 bases between the two ends. Per germline, CDR1 MDHEN and CDR2 SYDVKM. The CDR3 consists of 15 residues. The CDR3 DNA reads TGTGCCAGCAGTTTCCCCCCCCTTCAATACAATGAGCAGTTCTTC. Translation: CASSFPPLQYNEQFF.